This TCR beta chain originates from a study of blood T cell repertoires in COVID-19. The wider study: From T cells, B-cell-depleted T cells, or PBMCs came the material, which was cDNA or gDNA.

Per germline, CDR1 SNHLY and CDR2 FYNNEI. V lost 8 bases to trimming and J lost 5 bases; unmatched junction nucleotides: 14. The CDR3 contains 16 residues. Sequencing was performed with immunoSEQ multiplex PCR; in TCRdb, only in-frame clones are kept and a portion is missing. The sample records some 15,000 clones, about 93% being singletons. Sequenced sample: peripheral blood. The chain joins TRBV2 to TRBJ2-3, with TRBD1 identical over 9 bases. This TCR was recovered from a man aged 60 to 69 with active COVID-19. This CDR3 reads CASSSDIDRGGDTQYF. The CDR3 DNA follows: TGTGCCAGCTCGTCCGACATAGACAGGGGGGGAGATACGCAGTATTTT.